This is a list of T cell receptor beta chains from one sample in a study of blood T cells in healthy people across ages. One entry per CDR3 protein, called by TCRdb with MiXCR from the 5' RACE reads. The sample holds hundreds of thousands of distinct CDR3 sequences, 29% seen once. The sequencing input was blood. These receptors all come from a woman of 80 years or more in good health. CDR3s include the opening cysteine and the closing phenylalanine or tryptophan. Each record gives: V gene, CDR3 length, J gene, CDR3 protein.

v_call: TRBV27; cdr3_length: 17; j_call: TRBJ1-5; cdr3_aa: CASSSFQGPTSNQPQHF
v_call: TRBV7-9; cdr3_length: 16; j_call: TRBJ1-4; cdr3_aa: CASTSWSGPTNEKLFF
v_call: TRBV24-1; cdr3_length: 14; j_call: TRBJ2-7; cdr3_aa: CATSVECRHYEQYF
v_call: TRBV7-2; cdr3_length: 15; j_call: TRBJ1-6; cdr3_aa: CASSGPGQGKGSPHF
v_call: TRBV29-1; cdr3_length: 14; j_call: TRBJ2-1; cdr3_aa: CSGKTSGGESEQFF
v_call: TRBV5-1; cdr3_length: 15; j_call: NA; cdr3_aa: CASSLDRSSYNEQYF
v_call: TRBV6-2/TRBV6-3; cdr3_length: 15; j_call: TRBJ1-5; cdr3_aa: CASDLGQGYNQPQHF
v_call: TRBV20-1; cdr3_length: 14; j_call: TRBJ1-5; cdr3_aa: CSARIFGRNQPQHF
v_call: TRBV27; cdr3_length: 14; j_call: TRBJ1-5; cdr3_aa: CASSLRDGNQPQHF
v_call: TRBV7-2; cdr3_length: 17; j_call: TRBJ1-5; cdr3_aa: CASSSWTGGFSNQPQHF
v_call: TRBV28; cdr3_length: 14; j_call: TRBJ2-7; cdr3_aa: CASSFWGKSYEQYF
v_call: TRBV11-2; cdr3_length: 13; j_call: TRBJ2-2; cdr3_aa: CASSLDLSGELFF